The sequence of this T cell receptor (beta chain) was determined in a study of OX40 agonist ivuxolimab in advanced cancers. Here immunoSEQ multiplex PCR was the method, and the copy in TCRdb shows in-frame clones only, minus some. The table includes about 41,000 clones, around 87% detected once. Germline CDR1 reads MDHEN; CDR2 reads SYDVKM. V lost 4 bases to trimming and J lost 2 bases, with 12 bases between them. CDR3 length: 14 amino acids. This sequence originates from an adult with an advanced solid tumor such as melanoma, head and neck, liver or kidney cancer. This chain connects TRBV28 to TRBJ2-7; possible D gene TRBD2, 5 bases. The sequences come from CD4+ or CD8+ T cells sorted from blood, collected in a trial of the OX40 agonist ivuxolimab. The CDR3: CASSSPTGTYEQYF. The CDR3 DNA sequence: TGTGCCAGCAGTTCCCCGACGGGGACCTACGAGCAGTACTTC.